A selection of T cell receptor beta chains follows, all from one sample in a study of cytomegalovirus exposure and HLA in healthy donors. Produced via immunoSEQ multiplex PCR; TCRdb's table is partial and in-frame only. The table has about 100,000 clones, around 73% seen once; the top ten hold 7.8%. Sequenced input: PBMCs. The receptors here all came from a young man in good health and CMV-seronegative. Both conserved end residues are part of each CDR3. The order of the fields is V gene, CDR3 protein.

V gene: TRBV5-4; CDR3 protein: CASSRDRVGETQYF
V gene: TRBV6-1; CDR3 protein: CASSEQGRTGYTF
V gene: TRBV29-1; CDR3 protein: CSALGGGANVLTF
V gene: TRBV5-4; CDR3 protein: CASSSVLSTDTQYF
V gene: TRBV6-1; CDR3 protein: CASSERVLAGVVADTQYF
V gene: TRBV7-2; CDR3 protein: CASSSRRGEQYF
V gene: TRBV6-6; CDR3 protein: CASSPLGQGALDEQYF
V gene: TRBV19; CDR3 protein: CASSIGDRQETQYF
V gene: TRBV29-1; CDR3 protein: CSVDVGEDGNGYTF
V gene: TRBV15; CDR3 protein: CATSRDSFASAEKLFF
V gene: TRBV5-4; CDR3 protein: CASSARGFETQYF
V gene: TRBV10-1; CDR3 protein: CATQRGTGELFF
V gene: TRBV5-4; CDR3 protein: CASSGGTSGRETDTQYF
V gene: TRBV2; CDR3 protein: CASIQGLAPRGELFF
V gene: TRBV27; CDR3 protein: CASSSTGNSYEQYF
V gene: TRBV6-1; CDR3 protein: CASSDLSGAGSYEQYF
V gene: TRBV5-1; CDR3 protein: CASSLESNYGYTF
V gene: TRBV14; CDR3 protein: CASSFDRVQETQYF
V gene: TRBV2; CDR3 protein: CASSEGRNPSYEQYF
V gene: TRBV5-1; CDR3 protein: CASSLGAGLAGREQYF
V gene: TRBV12-5; CDR3 protein: CASGLGQVVSNQPQHF
V gene: TRBV5-1; CDR3 protein: CASSSATAGNTIYF
V gene: TRBV5-4; CDR3 protein: CASSLVVNQETQYF
V gene: TRBV6-6; CDR3 protein: CASSPREGRQETQYF
V gene: TRBV9; CDR3 protein: CASSVGVDRGHYGYTF
V gene: TRBV18; CDR3 protein: CASSPSSGLDEQYF
V gene: TRBV27; CDR3 protein: CASSMGQASYGYTF
V gene: TRBV5-4; CDR3 protein: CASSRRTSGDATSQYTQYF
V gene: TRBV19; CDR3 protein: CASSQTGATYNEQFF
V gene: TRBV7-2; CDR3 protein: CASSSRGPYEQYF
V gene: TRBV19; CDR3 protein: CASSIGDRGYGYTF
V gene: TRBV19; CDR3 protein: CAVGEQGATDTQYF
V gene: TRBV19; CDR3 protein: CASSIEKGALPEKLFF
V gene: TRBV7-6; CDR3 protein: CASSLAGESEQFF
V gene: TRBV18; CDR3 protein: CASSRSGQGSEKLFF
V gene: TRBV4-1; CDR3 protein: CASSPLGQGFYEQYF
V gene: TRBV2; CDR3 protein: CASRGSRLSYEQYF
V gene: TRBV2; CDR3 protein: CASSAEGAVYTF
V gene: TRBV11-1; CDR3 protein: CASSLVSGSIDEQFF
V gene: TRBV6-5; CDR3 protein: CASRIGQGKQFF
V gene: TRBV10-3; CDR3 protein: CAISEASGGLPSYNEQFF
V gene: TRBV6-1; CDR3 protein: CASREGQGAGEQFF
V gene: TRBV2; CDR3 protein: CASSEARSGETQYF
V gene: TRBV2; CDR3 protein: CASSDFRDFQETQYF
V gene: TRBV7-8; CDR3 protein: CASSPRGDFSTDTQYF
V gene: TRBV29-1; CDR3 protein: CSVDRGNTGELFF
V gene: TRBV7-6; CDR3 protein: CASSPGGRGLSYEQYF
V gene: TRBV5-1; CDR3 protein: CASSLGRGEAFF
V gene: TRBV21-1; CDR3 protein: CASSIPDRALYNEQFF
V gene: TRBV9; CDR3 protein: CASSVGSTTDTQYF
V gene: TRBV5-1; CDR3 protein: CASSYGQTEQYF
V gene: TRBV11-2; CDR3 protein: CASSSERGLAGSYEQYF
V gene: TRBV6-4; CDR3 protein: CASSQRTSGNNEQFF
V gene: TRBV9; CDR3 protein: CASSVGGIVDEQFF
V gene: TRBV5-4; CDR3 protein: CASSLLGQVSYNEQFF
V gene: TRBV28; CDR3 protein: CASSSGGKDTQYF